This T cell receptor beta chain was profiled in a study of CD8 T cells in ankylosing spondylitis. Whole-study findings and limits: Seemingly distinctive of ankylosing spondylitis blood was a TCR beta motif formed by eight highly homologous variants. Relatively rare in peripheral blood, disease-linked clones were also CD8+.

In its sample, this clonotype was seen a few times. Its cognate antigen is unknown. A quantitative 5'-RACE method, one with molecular barcodes, was used to make TCR beta libraries. TCRdb fed the 5' RACE reads into MiXCR, producing one record per CDR3 protein. The sample shows approximately 140,000 distinct CDR3 sequences, about 15% of them seen only once. This sequence was found in a male donor with ankylosing spondylitis. Sequenced input: blood, either unsorted or a sorted T cell fraction (not recorded which).

As DNA, the CDR3 is TGTGCCAGCAGTCGCCGTGGGGGCAACGAAAAACTGTTTTTT. Protein sequence: CASSRRGGNEKLFF. The chain uses TRBV12-3 or TRBV12-4 and TRBJ1-4; D possibly corresponds to TRBD1 (6 bases). This CDR3 is built from 14 residues. Between the trimmed V and J ends, which lost 5 bases and 8 bases, there was a span of 15 bases.